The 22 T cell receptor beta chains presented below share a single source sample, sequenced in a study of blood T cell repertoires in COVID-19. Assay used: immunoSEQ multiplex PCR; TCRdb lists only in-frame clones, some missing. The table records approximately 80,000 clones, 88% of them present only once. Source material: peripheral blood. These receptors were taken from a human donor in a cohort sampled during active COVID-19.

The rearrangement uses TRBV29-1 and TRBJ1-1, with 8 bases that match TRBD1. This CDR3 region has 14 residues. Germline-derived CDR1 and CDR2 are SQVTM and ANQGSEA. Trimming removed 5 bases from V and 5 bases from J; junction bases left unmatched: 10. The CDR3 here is CSVTSGGGRTEAFF. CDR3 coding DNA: TGCAGCGTTACGTCAGGGGGCGGGCGGACTGAAGCTTTCTTT.

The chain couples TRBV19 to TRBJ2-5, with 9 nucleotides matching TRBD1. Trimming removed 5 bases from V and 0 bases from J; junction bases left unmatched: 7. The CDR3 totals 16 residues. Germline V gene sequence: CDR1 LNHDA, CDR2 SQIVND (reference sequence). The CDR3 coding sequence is TGTGCCAGTAGTCGGGACAGGGCTAGTAACCAAGAGACCCAGTACTTC. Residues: CASSRDRASNQETQYF.

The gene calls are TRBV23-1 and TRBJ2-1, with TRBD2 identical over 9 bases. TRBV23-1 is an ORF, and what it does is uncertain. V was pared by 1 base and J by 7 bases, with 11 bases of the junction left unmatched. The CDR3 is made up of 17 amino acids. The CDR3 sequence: CASSQLGGGGGWNEQFF. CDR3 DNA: TGCGCCAGCAGTCAATTAGGCGGGGGGGGCGGTTGGAATGAGCAGTTCTTC.

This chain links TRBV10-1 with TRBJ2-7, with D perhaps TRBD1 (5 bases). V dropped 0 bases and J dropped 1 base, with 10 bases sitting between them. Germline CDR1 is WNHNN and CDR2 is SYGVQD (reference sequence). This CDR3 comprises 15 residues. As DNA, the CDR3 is TGCGCCAGCAGTGAGTCAGGGGATGGATCCTACGAGCAGTACTTC. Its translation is CASSESGDGSYEQYF.

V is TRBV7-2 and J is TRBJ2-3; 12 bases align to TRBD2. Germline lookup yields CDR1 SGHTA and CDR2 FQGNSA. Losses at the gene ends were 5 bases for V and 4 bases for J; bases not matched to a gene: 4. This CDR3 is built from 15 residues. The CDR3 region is CASSQTSGRPDTQYF. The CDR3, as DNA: TGTGCCAGCAGCCAGACTAGCGGGAGACCAGATACGCAGTATTTT.

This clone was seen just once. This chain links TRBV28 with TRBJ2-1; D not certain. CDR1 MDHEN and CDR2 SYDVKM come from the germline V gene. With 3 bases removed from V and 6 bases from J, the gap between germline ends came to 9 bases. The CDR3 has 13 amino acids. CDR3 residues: CASSLYSSNEQFF. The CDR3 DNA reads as TGTGCCAGCAGTTTGTACAGCAGCAATGAGCAGTTCTTC.

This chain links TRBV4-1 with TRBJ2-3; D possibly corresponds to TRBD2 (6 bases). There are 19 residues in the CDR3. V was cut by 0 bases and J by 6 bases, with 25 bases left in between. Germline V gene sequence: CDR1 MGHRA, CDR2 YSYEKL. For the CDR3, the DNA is TGCGCCAGCAGCCAAGATAGAATTCTAGTGGCGGGGAGGTCTGATACGCAGTATTTT. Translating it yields CASSQDRILVAGRSDTQYF.

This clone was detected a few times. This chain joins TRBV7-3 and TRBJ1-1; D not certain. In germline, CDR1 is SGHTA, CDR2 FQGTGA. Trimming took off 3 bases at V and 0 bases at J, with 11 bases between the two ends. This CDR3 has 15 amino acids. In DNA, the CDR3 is TGTGCCAGCAGCTTGATGACAATTCTGAACACTGAAGCTTTCTTT. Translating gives CASSLMTILNTEAFF.

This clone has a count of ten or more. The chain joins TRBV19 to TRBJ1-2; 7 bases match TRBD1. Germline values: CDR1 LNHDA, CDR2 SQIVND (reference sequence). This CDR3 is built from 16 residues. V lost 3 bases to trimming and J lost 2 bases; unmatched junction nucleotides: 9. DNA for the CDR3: TGTGCCAGTAGTATCAATTACCCGACAGGGAACTATGGCTACACCTTC. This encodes CASSINYPTGNYGYTF. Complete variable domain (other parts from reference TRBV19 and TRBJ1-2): DGGITQSPKYLFRKEGQNVTLSCEQNLNHDAMYWYRQDPGQGLRLIYYSQIVNDFQKGDIAEGYSVSREKKESFPLTVTSAQKNPTAFYLCASSINYPTGNYGYTFGSGTRLTVV.

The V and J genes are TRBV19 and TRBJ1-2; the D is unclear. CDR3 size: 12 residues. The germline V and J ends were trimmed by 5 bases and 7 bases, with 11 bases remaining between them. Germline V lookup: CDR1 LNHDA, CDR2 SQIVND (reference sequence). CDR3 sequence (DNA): TGTGCCAGTAGTTGGAGGGATTCTGGCTACACCTTC. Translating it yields CASSWRDSGYTF.

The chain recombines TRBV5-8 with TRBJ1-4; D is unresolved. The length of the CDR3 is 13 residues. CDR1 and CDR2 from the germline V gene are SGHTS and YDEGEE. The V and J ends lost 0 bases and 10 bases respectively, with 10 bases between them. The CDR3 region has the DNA TGTGCCAGCAGCTTGGGGCGGATCGGAAAACTGTTTTTT. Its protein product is CASSLGRIGKLFF.

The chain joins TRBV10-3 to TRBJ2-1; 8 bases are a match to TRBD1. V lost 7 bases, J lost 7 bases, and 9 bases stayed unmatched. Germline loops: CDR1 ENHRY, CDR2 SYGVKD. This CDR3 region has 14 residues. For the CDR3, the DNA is TGTGCCATCAACCCGGACAGGGCTTTGAATGAGCAGTTCTTC. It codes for CAINPDRALNEQFF.

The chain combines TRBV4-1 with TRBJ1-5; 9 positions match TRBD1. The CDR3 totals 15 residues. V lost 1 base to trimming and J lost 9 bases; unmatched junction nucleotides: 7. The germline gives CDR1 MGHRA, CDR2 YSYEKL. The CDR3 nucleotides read TGCGCCAGCAGCCAAGGACAGGGGGGGAGAATGCCCCAGCATTTT. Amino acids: CASSQGQGGRMPQHF.

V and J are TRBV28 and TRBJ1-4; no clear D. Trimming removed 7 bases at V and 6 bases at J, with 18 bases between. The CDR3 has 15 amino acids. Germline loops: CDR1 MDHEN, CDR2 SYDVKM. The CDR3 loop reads CASTLSGEDDEKLFF. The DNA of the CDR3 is TGTGCCAGCACCCTATCTGGAGAGGATGATGAAAAACTGTTTTTT. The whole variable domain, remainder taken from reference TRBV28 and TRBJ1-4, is DVKVTQSSRYLVKRTGEKVFLECVQDMDHENMFWYRQDPGLGLRLIYFSYDVKMKEKGDIPEGYSVSREKKERFSLILESASTNQTSMYLCASTLSGEDDEKLFFGSGTQLSVL.

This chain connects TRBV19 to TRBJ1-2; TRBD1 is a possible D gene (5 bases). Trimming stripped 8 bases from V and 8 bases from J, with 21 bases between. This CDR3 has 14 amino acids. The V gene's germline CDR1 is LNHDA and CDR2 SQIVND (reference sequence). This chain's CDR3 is CASDTNAGRRGYTF. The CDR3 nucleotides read TGTGCCAGTGATACCAACGCGGGGCGCAGAGGCTACACCTTC.

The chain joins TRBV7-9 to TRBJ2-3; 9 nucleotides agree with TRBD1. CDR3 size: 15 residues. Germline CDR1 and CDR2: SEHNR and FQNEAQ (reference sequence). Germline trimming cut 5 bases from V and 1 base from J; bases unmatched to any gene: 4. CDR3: CASSLQGAGTDTQYF. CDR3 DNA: TGTGCCAGCAGCCTACAGGGGGCCGGCACAGATACGCAGTATTTT.

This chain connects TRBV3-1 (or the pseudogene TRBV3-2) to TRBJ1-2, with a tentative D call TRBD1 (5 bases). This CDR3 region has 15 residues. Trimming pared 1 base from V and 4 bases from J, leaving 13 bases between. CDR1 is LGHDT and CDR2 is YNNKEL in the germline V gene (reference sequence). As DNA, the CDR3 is TGTGCCAGCAGCCAAGGGGTAGGGGAGGCCTATGGCTACACCTTC. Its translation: CASSQGVGEAYGYTF.

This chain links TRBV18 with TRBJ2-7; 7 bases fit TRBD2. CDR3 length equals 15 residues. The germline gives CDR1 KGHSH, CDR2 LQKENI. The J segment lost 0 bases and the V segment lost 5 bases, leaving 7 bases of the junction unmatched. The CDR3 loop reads CASSNPGGSSYEQYF. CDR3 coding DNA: TGTGCCAGCTCAAACCCGGGCGGGAGCTCCTACGAGCAGTACTTC.

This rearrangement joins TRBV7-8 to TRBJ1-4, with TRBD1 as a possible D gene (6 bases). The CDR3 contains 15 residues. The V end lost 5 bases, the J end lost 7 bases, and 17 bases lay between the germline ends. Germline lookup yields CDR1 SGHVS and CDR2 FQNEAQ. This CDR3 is CASSGGTGWGEKLFF. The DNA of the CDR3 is TGTGCCAGCAGCGGGGGAACAGGGTGGGGTGAAAAACTGTTTTTT.

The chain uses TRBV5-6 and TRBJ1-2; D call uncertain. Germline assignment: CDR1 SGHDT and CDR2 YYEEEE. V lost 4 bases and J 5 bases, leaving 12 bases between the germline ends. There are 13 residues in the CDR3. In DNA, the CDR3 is TGTGCCAGCAGCCCCGCCCTAGAGTATGGCTACACCTTC. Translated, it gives CASSPALEYGYTF.

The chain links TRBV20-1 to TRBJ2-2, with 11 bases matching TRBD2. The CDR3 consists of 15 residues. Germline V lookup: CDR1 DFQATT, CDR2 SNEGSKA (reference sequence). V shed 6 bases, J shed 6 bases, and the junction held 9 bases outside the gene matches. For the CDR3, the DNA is TGCAGTGCCAGTATGACTAGCGGGGCGTCCGGGGAGCTGTTTTTT. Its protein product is CSASMTSGASGELFF.

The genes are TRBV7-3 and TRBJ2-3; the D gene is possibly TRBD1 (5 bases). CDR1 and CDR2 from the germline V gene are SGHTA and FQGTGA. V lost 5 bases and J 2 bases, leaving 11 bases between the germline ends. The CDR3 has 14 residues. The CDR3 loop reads CASSPGSATDTQYF. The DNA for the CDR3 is TGTGCCAGCAGCCCAGGGTCAGCCACAGATACGCAGTATTTT.